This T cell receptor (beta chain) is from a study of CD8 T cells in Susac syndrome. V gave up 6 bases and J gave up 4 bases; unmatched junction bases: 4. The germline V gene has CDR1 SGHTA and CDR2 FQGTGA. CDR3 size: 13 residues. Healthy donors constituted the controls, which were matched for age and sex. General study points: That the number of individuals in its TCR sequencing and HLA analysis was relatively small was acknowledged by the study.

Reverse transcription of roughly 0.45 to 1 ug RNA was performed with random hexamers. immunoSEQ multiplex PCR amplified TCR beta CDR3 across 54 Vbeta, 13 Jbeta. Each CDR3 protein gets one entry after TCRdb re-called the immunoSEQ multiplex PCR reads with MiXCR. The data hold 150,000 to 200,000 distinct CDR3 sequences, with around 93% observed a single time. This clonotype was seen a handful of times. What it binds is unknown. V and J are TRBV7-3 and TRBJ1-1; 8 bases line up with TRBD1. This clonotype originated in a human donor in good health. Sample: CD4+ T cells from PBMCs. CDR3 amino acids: CASSGQGATEAFF. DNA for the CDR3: TGTGCCAGCAGTGGGCAGGGGGCCACTGAAGCTTTCTTT.